This T cell receptor beta chain was recovered during a study of early T cells in non-severe SARS-CoV-2 infection. V was pared by 5 bases and J by 3 bases, with 10 bases between. CDR1 is SGHAT, CDR2 FQNNGV, per germline. The CDR3 spans 13 residues. TCRdb itself ran the 5' RACE reads through MiXCR, one entry per CDR3 protein. Of roughly 40,000 distinct CDR3 sequences listed, roughly 4% are singletons. This clonotype was observed many times. The source material was whole blood. This TCR was sampled from an adult who was a healthcare worker with PCR-confirmed SARS-CoV-2 infection or an uninfected control (not recorded which). The chain recombines TRBV11-2 with TRBJ2-5; D assignment may be TRBD1 or TRBD2 (5 bases each). CDR3 sequence (DNA): TGTGCCAGCAGCGTCCGGGACGAAGAGACCCAGTACTTC. This encodes CASSVRDEETQYF. Based on the CDR3 plus reference TRBV11-2 and TRBJ2-5, the full variable domain is EAGVAQSPRYKIIEKRQSVAFWCNPISGHATLYWYQQILGQGPKLLIQFQNNGVVDDSQLPKDRFSAERLKGVDSTLKIQPAKLEDSAVYLCASSVRDEETQYFGPGTRLLVL.